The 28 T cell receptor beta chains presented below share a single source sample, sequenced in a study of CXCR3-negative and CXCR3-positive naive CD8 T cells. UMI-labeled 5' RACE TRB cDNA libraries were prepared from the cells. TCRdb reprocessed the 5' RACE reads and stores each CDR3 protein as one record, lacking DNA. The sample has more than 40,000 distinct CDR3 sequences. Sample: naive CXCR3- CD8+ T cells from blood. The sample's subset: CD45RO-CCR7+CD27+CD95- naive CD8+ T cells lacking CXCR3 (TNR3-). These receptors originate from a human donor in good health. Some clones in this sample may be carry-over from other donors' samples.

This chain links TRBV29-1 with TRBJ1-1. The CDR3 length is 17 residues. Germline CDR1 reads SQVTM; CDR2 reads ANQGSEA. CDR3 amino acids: CSVEGRGIPPMNTEAFF.

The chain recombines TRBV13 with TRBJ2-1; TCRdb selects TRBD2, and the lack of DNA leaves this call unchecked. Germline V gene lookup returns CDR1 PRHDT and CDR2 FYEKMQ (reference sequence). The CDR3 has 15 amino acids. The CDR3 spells CASSTLAETYNEQFF.

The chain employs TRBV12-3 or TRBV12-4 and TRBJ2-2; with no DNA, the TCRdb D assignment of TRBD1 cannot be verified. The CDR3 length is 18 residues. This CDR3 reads CASSLNPPGQGNTGELFF.

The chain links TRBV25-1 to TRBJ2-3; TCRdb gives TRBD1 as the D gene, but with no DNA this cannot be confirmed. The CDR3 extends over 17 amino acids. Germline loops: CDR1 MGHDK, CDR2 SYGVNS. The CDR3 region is CASSEYSGGGSTDTQYF.

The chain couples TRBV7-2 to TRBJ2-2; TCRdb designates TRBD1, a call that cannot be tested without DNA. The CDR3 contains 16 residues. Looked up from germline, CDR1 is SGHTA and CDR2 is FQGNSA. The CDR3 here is CASSPLLYRVPGELFF.

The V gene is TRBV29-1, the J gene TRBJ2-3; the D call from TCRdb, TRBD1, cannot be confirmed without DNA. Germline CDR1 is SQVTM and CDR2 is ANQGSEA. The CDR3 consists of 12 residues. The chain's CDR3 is CSAPMVGDTQYF.

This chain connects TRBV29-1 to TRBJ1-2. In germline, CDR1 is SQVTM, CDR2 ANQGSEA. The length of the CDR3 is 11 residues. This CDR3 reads CIIEGNYGYTF.

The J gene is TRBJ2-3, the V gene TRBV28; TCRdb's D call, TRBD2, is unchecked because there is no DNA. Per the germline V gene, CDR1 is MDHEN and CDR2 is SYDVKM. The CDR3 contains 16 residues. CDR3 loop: CASSLLAGTSTDTQYF.

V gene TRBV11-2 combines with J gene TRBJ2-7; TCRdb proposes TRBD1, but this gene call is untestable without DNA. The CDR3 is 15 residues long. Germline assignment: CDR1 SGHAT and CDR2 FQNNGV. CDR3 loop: CASSLPRGFSYEQYF. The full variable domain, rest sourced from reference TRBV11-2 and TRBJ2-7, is EAGVAQSPRYKIIEKRQSVAFWCNPISGHATLYWYQQILGQGPKLLIQFQNNGVVDDSQLPKDRFSAERLKGVDSTLKIQPAKLEDSAVYLCASSLPRGFSYEQYFGPGTRLTVT.

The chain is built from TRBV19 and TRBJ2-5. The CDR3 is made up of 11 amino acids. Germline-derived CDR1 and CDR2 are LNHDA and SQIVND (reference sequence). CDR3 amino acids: CASKLGETQYF.

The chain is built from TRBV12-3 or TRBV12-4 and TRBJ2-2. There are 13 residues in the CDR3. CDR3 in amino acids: CASSLVDRGELFF.

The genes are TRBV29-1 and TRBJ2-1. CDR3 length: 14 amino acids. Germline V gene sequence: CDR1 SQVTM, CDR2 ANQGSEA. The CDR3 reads CSVEDLDENNEQFF.

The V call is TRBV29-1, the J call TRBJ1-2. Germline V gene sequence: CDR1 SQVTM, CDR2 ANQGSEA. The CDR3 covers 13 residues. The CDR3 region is CSVEDGLNYGYTF.

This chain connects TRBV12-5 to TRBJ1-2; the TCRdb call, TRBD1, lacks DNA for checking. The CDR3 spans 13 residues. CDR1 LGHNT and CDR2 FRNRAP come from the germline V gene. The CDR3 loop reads CASGRDSFYGYTF.

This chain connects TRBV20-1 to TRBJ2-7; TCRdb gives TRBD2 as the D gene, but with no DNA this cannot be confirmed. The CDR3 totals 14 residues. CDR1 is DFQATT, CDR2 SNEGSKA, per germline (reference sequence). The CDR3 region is CSARGGGIAEEQYF.

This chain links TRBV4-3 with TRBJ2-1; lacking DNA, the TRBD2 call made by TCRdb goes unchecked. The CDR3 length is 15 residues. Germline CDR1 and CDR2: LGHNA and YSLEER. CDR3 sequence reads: CASSQTSGGANEQFF.

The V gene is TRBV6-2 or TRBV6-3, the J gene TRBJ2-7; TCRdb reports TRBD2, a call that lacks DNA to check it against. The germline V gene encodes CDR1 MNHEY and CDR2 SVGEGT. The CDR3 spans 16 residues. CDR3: CAISALSGDTAYEQYF.

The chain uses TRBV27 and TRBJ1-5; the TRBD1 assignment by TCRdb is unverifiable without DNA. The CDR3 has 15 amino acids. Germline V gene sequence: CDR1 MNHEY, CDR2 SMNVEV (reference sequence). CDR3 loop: CASSFEGTGDQPQHF.

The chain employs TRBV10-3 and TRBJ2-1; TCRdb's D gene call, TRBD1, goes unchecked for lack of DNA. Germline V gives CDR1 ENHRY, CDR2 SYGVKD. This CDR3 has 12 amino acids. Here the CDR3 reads CAIRDNYNEQFF.

CDR3 sequence reads: CATSGREALAKNIQYF. The chain has TRBV10-3 and TRBJ2-4; the TRBD1 assignment by TCRdb is unverifiable without DNA. CDR3 size: 16 residues. The germline CDR1 and CDR2 sequences are ENHRY and SYGVKD.

The CDR3 is CASSPLTGGPDEQYF. This rearrangement joins TRBV28 to TRBJ2-7. The CDR3 covers 15 residues. The germline gives CDR1 MDHEN, CDR2 SYDVKM.

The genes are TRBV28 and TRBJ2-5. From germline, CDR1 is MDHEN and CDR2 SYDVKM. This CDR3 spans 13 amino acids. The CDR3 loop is CASNDGPQETQYF.

The CDR3: CASSQDWGRSYNEQFF. V usage is TRBV4-1 and J usage is TRBJ2-1; TCRdb designates TRBD2, a call that cannot be tested without DNA. The CDR3 consists of 16 residues. Germline assignment: CDR1 MGHRA and CDR2 YSYEKL.

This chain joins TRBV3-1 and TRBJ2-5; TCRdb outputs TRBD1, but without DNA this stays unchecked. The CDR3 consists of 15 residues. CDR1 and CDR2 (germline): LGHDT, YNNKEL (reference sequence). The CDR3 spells CASSKTDRIQGTQYF.

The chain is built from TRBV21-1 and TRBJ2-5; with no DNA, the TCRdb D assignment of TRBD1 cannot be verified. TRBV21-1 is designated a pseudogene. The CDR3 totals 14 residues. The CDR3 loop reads CASTGAAARETQYF.

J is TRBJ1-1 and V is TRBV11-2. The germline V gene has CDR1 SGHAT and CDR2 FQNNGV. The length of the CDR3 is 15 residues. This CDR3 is CASSLVGLGNTEAFF.

The CDR3 is CASSHSSGAYNEQFF. The chain employs TRBV4-1 and TRBJ2-1; the D call of TRBD2 rests on TCRdb alone, since no DNA is present to check it. The CDR3 is made up of 15 amino acids. Germline V lookup: CDR1 MGHRA, CDR2 YSYEKL.

CDR3: CASSLSSGGPPGELFF. The chain has TRBV27 and TRBJ2-2; TCRdb reports TRBD2, a call that lacks DNA to check it against. The germline CDR1 and CDR2 sequences are MNHEY and SMNVEV (reference sequence). The length of the CDR3 is 16 residues.